This TCR beta chain was captured by sequencing in a study of regulatory T cells in long-lasting Graves disease. Arm-PCR with iRepertoire HTBI primers amplified the CDR3 regions for these TCR beta libraries. Each CDR3 protein is one row after TCRdb ran MiXCR on the multiplex PCR reads. The sample comprises around 500,000 distinct CDR3 sequences, about 15% of which are singletons, and 25% rests with the top ten. Noted time point: newly diagnosed GD, antithyroid drugs for less than 3 months. Following extraction of RNA from PBMCs, that RNA was used to make the TCR library. The CDR3 has 14 amino acids. Germline V gives CDR1 DFQATT, CDR2 SNEGSKA (reference sequence). The V end was cut by 0 bases, the J end by 4 bases, with 9 bases between. The data were also submitted as part of a second study, on T cells in Graves' hyperthyroidism and ophthalmopathy.

This sequence originates from a woman aged 35-65 years with Graves disease. The V gene is TRBV20-1, the J gene TRBJ1-4; D remains unclear. The specimen comprised peripheral blood mononuclear cells (PBMCs), sampled at new diagnosis, from a patient treated with antithyroid drugs. CDR3 sequence reads: CSARDWRFNEKLFF. In nucleotides, the CDR3 is TGCAGTGCTAGAGATTGGCGGTTTAATGAAAAACTGTTTTTT.